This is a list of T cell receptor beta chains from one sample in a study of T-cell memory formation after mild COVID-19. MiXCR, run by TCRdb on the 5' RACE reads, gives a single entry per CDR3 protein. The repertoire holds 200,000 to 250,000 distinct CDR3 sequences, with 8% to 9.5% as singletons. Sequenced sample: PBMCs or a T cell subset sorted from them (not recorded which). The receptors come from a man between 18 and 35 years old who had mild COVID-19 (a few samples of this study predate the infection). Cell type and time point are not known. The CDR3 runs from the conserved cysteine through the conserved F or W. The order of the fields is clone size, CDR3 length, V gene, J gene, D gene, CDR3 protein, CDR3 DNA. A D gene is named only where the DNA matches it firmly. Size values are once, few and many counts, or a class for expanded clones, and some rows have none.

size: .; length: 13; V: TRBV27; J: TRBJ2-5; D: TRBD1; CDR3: CASAPTGQETQYF; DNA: TGTGCCAGCGCGCCGACAGGGCAAGAGACCCAGTACTTC
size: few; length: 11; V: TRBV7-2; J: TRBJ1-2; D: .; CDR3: CASSVDRFYTF; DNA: TGTGCCAGCAGCGTCGACAGGTTCTACACCTTC
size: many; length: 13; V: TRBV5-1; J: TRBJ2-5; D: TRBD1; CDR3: CASSFGTAETQYF; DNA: TGCGCCAGCAGCTTCGGGACAGCCGAGACCCAGTACTTC
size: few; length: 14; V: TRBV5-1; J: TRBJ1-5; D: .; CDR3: CASSLDSRDQPQHF; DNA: TGCGCCAGCAGCCTGGACAGCAGGGATCAGCCCCAGCATTTT
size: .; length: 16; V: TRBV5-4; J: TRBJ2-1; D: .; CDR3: CASSKAGRAEGNEQFF; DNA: TGTGCCAGCAGCAAGGCGGGCAGGGCGGAGGGCAATGAGCAGTTCTTC
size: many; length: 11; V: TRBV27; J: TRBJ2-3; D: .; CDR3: CASSPPDTQYF; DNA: TGTGCCAGCAGTCCGCCAGATACGCAGTATTTT
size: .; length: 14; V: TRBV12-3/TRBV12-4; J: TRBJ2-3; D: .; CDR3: CATSFQRFTDTQYF; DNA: TGTGCCACCTCCTTTCAGCGATTCACAGATACGCAGTATTTT
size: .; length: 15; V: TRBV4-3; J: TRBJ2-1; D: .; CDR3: CASSQGGPYYNEQFF; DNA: TGCGCCAGCAGCCAAGGGGGGCCGTACTACAATGAGCAGTTCTTC
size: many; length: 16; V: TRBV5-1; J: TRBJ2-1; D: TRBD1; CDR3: CASSLSRQGPYNEQFF; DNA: TGCGCCAGCAGCTTGTCGAGACAGGGTCCCTACAATGAGCAGTTCTTC
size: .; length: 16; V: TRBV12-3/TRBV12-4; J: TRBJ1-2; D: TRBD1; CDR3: CASSQGLGQDNYGYTF; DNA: TGTGCCAGCAGTCAGGGCTTGGGACAGGATAACTATGGCTACACCTTC
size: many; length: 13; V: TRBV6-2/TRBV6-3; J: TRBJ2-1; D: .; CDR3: CASSTGRGNEQFF; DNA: TGTGCCAGCAGTACGGGCCGAGGGAATGAGCAGTTCTTC
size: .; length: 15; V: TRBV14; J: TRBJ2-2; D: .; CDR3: CASSPRTYNTGELFF; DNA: TGTGCCAGCAGCCCTCGTACCTATAACACCGGGGAGCTGTTTTTT
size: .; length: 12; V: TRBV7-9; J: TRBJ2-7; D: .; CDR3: CASSLVRYEQYF; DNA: TGTGCCAGCAGCTTAGTTCGCTACGAGCAGTACTTC
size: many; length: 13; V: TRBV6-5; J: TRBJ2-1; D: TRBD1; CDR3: CASSSRGRLEQFF; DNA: TGTGCCAGCAGTTCCAGGGGGCGGCTTGAGCAGTTCTTC
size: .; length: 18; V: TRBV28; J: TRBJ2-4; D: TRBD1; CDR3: CASSSTLDRGLAKNIQYF; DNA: TGTGCCAGCAGTTCCACTCTTGACAGGGGCCTAGCCAAAAACATTCAGTACTTC
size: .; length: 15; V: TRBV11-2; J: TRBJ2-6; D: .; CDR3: CASSKEVAGANVLTF; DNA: TGTGCCAGCAGCAAAGAGGTGGCTGGGGCCAACGTCCTGACTTTC
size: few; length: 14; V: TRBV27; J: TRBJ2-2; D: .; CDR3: CASSSSGVAGELFF; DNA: TGTGCCAGCAGTTCATCGGGGGTTGCCGGGGAGCTGTTTTTT
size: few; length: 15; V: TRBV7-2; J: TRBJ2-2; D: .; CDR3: CASSSRRGYTGELFF; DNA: TGTGCCAGCAGCTCGAGGCGGGGCTACACCGGGGAGCTGTTTTTT
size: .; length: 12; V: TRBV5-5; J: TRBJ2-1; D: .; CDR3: CASSRLVNEQFF; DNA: TGTGCCAGCAGCCGACTAGTCAATGAGCAGTTCTTC
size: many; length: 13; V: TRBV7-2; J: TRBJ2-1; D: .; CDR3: CASSLGRLAEQFF; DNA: TGTGCCAGCAGCTTAGGTAGGTTGGCTGAGCAGTTCTTC
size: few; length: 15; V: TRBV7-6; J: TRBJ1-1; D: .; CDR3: CASSLGAGRDTEAFF; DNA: TGTGCCAGCAGCTTAGGTGCGGGGAGGGACACTGAAGCTTTCTTT
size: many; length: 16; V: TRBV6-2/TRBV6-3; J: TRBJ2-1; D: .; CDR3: CASSYRLPTIYNEQFF; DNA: TGTGCCAGCAGTTATCGGCTACCGACCATATACAATGAGCAGTTCTTC
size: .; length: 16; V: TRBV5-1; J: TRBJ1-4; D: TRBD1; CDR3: CASSLVGDRMLGKLFF; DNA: TGCGCCAGCAGCTTGGTGGGGGACAGGATGCTTGGAAAACTGTTTTTT
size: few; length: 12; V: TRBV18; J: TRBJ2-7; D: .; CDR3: CASSPYSDEQYF; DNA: TGTGCCAGCTCACCTTATTCGGATGAGCAGTACTTC
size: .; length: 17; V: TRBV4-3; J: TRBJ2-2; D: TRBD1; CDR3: CASSRDFGQGSTGELFF; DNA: TGCGCCAGCAGCCGAGACTTCGGACAGGGGAGCACCGGGGAGCTGTTTTTT
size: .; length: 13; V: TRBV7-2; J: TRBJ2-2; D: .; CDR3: CASSPRVGGELFF; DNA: TGTGCCAGCAGCCCACGGGTTGGCGGGGAGCTGTTTTTT
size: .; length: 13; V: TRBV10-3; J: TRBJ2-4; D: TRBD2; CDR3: CAISLAGGDIQYF; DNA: TGTGCCATCAGCCTAGCGGGAGGGGACATTCAGTACTTC
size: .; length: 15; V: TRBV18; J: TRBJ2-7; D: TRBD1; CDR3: CASSPAGQGGNEQYF; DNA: TGTGCCAGCTCACCCGCCGGACAGGGAGGTAACGAGCAGTACTTC
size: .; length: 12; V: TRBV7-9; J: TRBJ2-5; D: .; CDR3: CASSLYVQTQYF; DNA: TGTGCCAGCAGCTTATACGTGCAGACCCAGTACTTC
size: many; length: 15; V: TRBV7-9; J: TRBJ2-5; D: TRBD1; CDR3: CASSTRGQGDETQYF; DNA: TGTGCCAGCAGCACCCGAGGACAGGGCGACGAGACCCAGTACTTC
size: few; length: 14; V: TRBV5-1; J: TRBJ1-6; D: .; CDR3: CASREGVANSPLHF; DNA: TGCGCCAGCAGGGAAGGGGTTGCCAATTCACCCCTCCACTTT
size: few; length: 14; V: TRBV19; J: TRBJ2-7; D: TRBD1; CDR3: CASSLTGTAYEQYF; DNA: TGTGCCAGTAGCCTAACCGGGACAGCTTACGAGCAGTACTTC
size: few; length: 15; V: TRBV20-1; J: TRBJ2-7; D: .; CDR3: CSARDPRDPSYEQYF; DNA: TGCAGTGCTAGAGACCCCAGGGATCCTTCCTACGAGCAGTACTTC
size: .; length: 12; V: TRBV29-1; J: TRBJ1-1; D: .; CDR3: CSVEVGTSLAFF; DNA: TGCAGCGTTGAAGTTGGCACCTCTTTGGCTTTCTTT
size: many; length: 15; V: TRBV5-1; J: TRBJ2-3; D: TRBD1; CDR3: CASSQGGTSTDTQYF; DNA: TGCGCCAGCAGCCAAGGGGGCACATCCACAGATACGCAGTATTTT
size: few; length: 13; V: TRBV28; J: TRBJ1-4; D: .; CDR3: CASRGSTNEKLFF; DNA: TGTGCCAGCCGGGGCTCAACTAATGAAAAACTGTTTTTT
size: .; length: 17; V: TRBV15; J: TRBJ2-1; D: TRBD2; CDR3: CATSRALAGGPYNEQFF; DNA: TGTGCCACCAGCAGAGCTCTAGCGGGGGGCCCCTACAATGAGCAGTTCTTC
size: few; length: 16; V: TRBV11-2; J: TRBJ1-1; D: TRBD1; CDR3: CASSLGPIHRGNEAFF; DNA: TGTGCCAGCAGCTTAGGGCCCATCCACAGGGGAAATGAAGCTTTCTTT
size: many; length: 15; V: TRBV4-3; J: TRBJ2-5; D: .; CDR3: CASSHALGYQETQYF; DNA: TGCGCCAGCAGCCATGCTCTAGGCTACCAAGAGACCCAGTACTTC
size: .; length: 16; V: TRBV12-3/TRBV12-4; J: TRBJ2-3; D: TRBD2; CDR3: CASSSYSGGNTDTQYF; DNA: TGTGCCAGCAGTTCTTATTCGGGGGGAAACACAGATACGCAGTATTTT
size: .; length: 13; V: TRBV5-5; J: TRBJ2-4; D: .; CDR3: CASSFLAKNIQYF; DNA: TGTGCCAGCAGCTTTTTAGCCAAAAACATTCAGTACTTC
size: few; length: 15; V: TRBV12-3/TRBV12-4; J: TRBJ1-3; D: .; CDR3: CASSLKGSSGNTIYF; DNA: TGTGCCAGCAGTTTAAAGGGAAGCTCTGGAAACACCATATATTTT
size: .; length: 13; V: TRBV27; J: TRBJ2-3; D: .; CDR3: CASSLVAKDTQYF; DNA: TGTGCCAGCAGTTTGGTGGCTAAAGATACGCAGTATTTT
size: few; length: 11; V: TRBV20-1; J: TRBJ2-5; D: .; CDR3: CSARSQETQYF; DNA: TGCAGTGCTAGGAGTCAAGAGACCCAGTACTTC
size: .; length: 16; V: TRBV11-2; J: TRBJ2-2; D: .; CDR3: CASSLIRGLGAGELFF; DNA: TGTGCCAGCTCTCTAATCCGGGGCCTAGGGGCCGGGGAGCTGTTTTTT
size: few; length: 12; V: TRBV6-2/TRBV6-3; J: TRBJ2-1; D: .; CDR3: CATWGAYNEQFF; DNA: TGTGCCACCTGGGGGGCCTACAATGAGCAGTTCTTC
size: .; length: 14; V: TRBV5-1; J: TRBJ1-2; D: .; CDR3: CASSLAETAYGYTF; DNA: TGCGCCAGCAGCTTGGCTGAGACAGCATATGGCTACACCTTC
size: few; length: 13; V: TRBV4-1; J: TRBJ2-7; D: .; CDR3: CASSFDKTYEQYF; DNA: TGCGCCAGCAGCTTCGACAAGACCTACGAGCAGTACTTC
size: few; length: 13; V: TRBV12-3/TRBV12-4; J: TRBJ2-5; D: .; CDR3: CASSLGNKETQYF; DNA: TGTGCCAGCAGTTTAGGGAACAAAGAGACCCAGTACTTC
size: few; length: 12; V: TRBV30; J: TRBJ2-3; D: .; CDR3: CAWSIGGDTQYF; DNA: TGTGCCTGGAGTATCGGGGGCGATACGCAGTATTTT
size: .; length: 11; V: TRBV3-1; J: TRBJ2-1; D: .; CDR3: CASSSRPEQFF; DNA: TGTGCCAGCAGCTCCCGGCCTGAGCAGTTCTTC
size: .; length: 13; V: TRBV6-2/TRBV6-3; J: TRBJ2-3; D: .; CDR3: CASRPHGTDTQYF; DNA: TGTGCCAGCAGGCCCCACGGCACAGATACGCAGTATTTT
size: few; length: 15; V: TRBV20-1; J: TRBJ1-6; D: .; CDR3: CTASASGTYGSPLHF; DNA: TGCACTGCCTCCGCCTCCGGGACTTATGGGTCACCCCTCCACTTT